This TCR beta chain was retrieved from a study of blood T cell repertoires in COVID-19 (dated by TCRdb to between 2020 and 2021). As for the study more broadly: Samples from collaborators originated in the United States, Italy and Spain and spanned both the acute and convalescent phases of COVID-19. The prospective study material was composed of cDNA or gDNA derived from T cells, B-cell-depleted T cells, or PBMCs. Deeply sampled blood TCRbeta repertoires from subjects exposed to, actively infected with, or recovered from COVID-19 were included in the dataset. Samples were obtained from the ongoing ImmuneRACE study (first 160 participants) and from approximately 1,200 subjects provided by 6 global collaborators. The repertoires were released in a freely available public database intended as a resource for research on the immune response to SARS-CoV-2. A de-identified subject ID, COVID-19 status, age in years and sex were almost always included in the sample metadata. Where HLA class I and class II types were available, the types were taken from metadata supplied by the sample provider, not from assay-based typing. Beyond this particular receptor, the publication reports: The quantity of clinical and demographic metadata differed by source and by participant and was supplied without curation.

Each collaborating institution followed its own protocols to collect whole blood in K2EDTA tubes. For TCRbeta analysis, collaborators shipped samples as frozen whole blood, isolated PBMCs, or DNA extracted from either of those sample types. V drops 10 bases and J drops 3 bases, leaving 13 bases in between. Reading from cysteine to phenylalanine, the CDR3 counts 14 amino acids. Left in the record is the CDR3 DNA by itself, 42 bases read in frame from the first base. CDR1 is given as MNHEY and CDR2 as SVGAGI, both from the germline V gene. This clone was recorded once. The clone's antigen remains unknown. Base-call qualities are not available, and no considerably larger clone is one nucleotide away. TCRbeta CDR3 regions were amplified from genomic DNA using the immunoSEQ Assay, a bias-controlled multiplex PCR. In the source study's methods: Within the assay, amplification of reference gene primers was used to estimate how many nucleated cells each sample contained. To quantify the absolute abundance of each unique TCRbeta CDR3 rearrangement, sequence reads were collapsed and filtered. Productive Simpson clonality was computed per sample as the square root of Simpson's diversity index over productive rearrangements. The table was pulled from immuneACCESS by TCRdb, which kept in-frame rearrangements only. Such tables lose some clones; where checked, under half of the loss comes from unresolved V genes, and the rest has no known cause. That table gives V, J and clone size, and the DNA gave D and trimming. In this sample the table shows some 98,000 clones, less than 85% of which occur a single time. Of the sample, around 9.9% falls within the top ten clones.

Input material: peripheral blood. The chain links TRBV6-5 with TRBJ2-6; TRBD2 could be the D gene, as 5 bases match. The source is a man between 65 and 80 years old with active or convalescent COVID-19. The nucleotide sequence is given as TGTGCCATTGCCCGGGGTCTTGGGGCCAACGTCCTGACTTTC. It encodes CAIARGLGANVLTF.